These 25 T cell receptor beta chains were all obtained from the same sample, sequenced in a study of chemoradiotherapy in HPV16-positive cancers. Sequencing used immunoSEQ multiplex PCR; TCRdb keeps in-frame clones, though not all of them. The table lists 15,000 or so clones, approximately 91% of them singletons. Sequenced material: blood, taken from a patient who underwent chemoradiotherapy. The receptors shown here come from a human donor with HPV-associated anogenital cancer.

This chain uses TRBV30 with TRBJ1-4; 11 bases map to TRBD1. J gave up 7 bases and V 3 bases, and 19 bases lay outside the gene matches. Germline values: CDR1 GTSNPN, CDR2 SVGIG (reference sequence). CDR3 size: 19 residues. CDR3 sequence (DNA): TGTGCCTGGAGACCGGACAGGGGGCGCGTTTCAGAGAGTGTTGAAAAACTGTTTTTT. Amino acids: CAWRPDRGRVSESVEKLFF.

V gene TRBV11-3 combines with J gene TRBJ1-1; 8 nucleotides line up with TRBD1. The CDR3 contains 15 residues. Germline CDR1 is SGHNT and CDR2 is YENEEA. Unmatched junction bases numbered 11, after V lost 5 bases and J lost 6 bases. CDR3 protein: CASSEIRTGWPEAFF. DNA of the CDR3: TGTGCCAGCAGCGAGATTCGGACAGGGTGGCCTGAAGCTTTCTTT.

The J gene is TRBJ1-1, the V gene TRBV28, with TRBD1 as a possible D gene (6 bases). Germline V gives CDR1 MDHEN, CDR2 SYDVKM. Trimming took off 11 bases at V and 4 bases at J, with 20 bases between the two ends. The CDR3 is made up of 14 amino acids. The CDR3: CAAKSQGRRTEAFF. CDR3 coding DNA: TGTGCCGCCAAAAGCCAGGGGCGCCGCACTGAAGCTTTCTTT. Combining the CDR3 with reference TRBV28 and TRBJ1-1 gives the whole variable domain DVKVTQSSRYLVKRTGEKVFLECVQDMDHENMFWYRQDPGLGLRLIYFSYDVKMKEKGDIPEGYSVSREKKERFSLILESASTNQTSMYLCAAKSQGRRTEAFFGQGTRLTVV.

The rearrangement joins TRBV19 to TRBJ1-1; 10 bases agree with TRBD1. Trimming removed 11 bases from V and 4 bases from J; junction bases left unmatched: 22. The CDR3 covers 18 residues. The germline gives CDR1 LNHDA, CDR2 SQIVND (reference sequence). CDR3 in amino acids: CAAWGSVPGQGRVTEAFF. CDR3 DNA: TGTGCCGCGTGGGGGTCTGTACCGGGACAGGGGAGGGTCACTGAAGCTTTCTTT.

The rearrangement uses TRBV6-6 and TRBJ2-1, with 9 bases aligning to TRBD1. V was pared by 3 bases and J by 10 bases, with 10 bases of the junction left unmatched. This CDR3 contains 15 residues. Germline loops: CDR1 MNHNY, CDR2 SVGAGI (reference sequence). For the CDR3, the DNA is TGTGCCAGCAGTTATGGGGACAGGGTGGGCCAAGAGCAGTTCTTC. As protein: CASSYGDRVGQEQFF.

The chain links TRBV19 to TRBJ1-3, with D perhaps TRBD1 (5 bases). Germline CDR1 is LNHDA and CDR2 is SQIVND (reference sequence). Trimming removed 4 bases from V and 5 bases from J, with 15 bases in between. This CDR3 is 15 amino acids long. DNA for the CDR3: TGTGCCAGTAGTAAAAGGGGCGGCGGAAGAAACACCATATATTTT. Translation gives CASSKRGGGRNTIYF.

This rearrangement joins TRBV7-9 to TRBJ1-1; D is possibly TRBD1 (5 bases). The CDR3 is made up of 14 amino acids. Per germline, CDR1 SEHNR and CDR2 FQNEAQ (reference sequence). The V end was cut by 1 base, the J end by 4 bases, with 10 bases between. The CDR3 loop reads CASSLDEGITEAFF. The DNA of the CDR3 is TGTGCCAGCAGCTTAGACGAGGGGATCACTGAAGCTTTCTTT.

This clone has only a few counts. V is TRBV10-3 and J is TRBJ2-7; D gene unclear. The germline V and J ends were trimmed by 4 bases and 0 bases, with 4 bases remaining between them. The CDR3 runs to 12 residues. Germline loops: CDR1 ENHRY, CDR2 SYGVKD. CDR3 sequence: CAISGSSYEQYF. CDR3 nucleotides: TGTGCCATCAGTGGCAGCTCCTACGAGCAGTACTTC.

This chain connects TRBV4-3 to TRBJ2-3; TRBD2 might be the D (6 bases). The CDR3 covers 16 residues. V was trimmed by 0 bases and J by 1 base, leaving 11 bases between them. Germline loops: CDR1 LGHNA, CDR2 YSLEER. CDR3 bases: TGCGCCAGCAGCCAAGAGTGGACGGGGGGCACAGATACGCAGTATTTT. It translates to CASSQEWTGGTDTQYF.

The CDR3: CASGSRGGATDTQYF. Here the CDR3 DNA reads TGTGCCAGCGGGTCGAGGGGGGGCGCGACAGATACGCAGTATTTT. J is TRBJ2-3 and V is TRBV6-5, with D tentatively TRBD2 (7 bases). V lost 8 bases, J lost 3 bases, and 18 bases lay in between. The germline gives CDR1 MNHEY, CDR2 SVGAGI. This CDR3 has 15 amino acids.

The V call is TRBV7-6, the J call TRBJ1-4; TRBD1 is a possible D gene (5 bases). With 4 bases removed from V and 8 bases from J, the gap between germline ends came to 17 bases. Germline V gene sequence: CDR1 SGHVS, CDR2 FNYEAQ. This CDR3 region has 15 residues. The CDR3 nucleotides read TGTGCCAGCAGCTCCCGTCCGGGGCTGAGGGAAAAACTGTTTTTT. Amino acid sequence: CASSSRPGLREKLFF.

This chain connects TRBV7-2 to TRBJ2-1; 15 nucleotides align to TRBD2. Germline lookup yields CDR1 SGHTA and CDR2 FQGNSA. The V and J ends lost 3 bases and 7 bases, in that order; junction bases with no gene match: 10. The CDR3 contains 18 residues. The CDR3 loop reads CASSFNGLAGGVTNEQFF. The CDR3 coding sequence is TGTGCCAGCAGCTTCAATGGACTAGCGGGGGGGGTAACTAATGAGCAGTTCTTC. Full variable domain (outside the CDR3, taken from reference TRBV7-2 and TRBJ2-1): GAGVSQSPSNKVTEKGKDVELRCDPISGHTALYWYRQSLGQGLEFLIYFQGNSAPDKSGLPSDRFSAERTGGSVSTLTIQRTQQEDSAVYLCASSFNGLAGGVTNEQFFGPGTRLTVL.

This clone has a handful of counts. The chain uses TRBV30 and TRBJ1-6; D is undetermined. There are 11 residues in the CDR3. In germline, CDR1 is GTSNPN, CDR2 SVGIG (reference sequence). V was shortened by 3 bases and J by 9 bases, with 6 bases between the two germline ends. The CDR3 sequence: CAWRTSSPLHF. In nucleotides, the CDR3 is TGTGCCTGGAGGACGTCTTCACCCCTCCACTTT.

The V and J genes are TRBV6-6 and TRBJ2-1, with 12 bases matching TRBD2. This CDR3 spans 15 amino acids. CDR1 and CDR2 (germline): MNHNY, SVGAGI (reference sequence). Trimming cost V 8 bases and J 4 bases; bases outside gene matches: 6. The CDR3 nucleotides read TGTGCCAGCCGATTACTAGCGGGGGGTTACAATGAGCAGTTCTTC. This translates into CASRLLAGGYNEQFF.

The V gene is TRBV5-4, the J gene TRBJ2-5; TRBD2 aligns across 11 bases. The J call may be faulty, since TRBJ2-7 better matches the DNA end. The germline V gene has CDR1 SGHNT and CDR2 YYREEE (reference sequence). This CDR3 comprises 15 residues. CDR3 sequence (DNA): TGTGCCAGCAGCTTGCCGCTAGCGGGGGGCTACGAGCAGTACTTC. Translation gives CASSLPLAGGYEQYF.

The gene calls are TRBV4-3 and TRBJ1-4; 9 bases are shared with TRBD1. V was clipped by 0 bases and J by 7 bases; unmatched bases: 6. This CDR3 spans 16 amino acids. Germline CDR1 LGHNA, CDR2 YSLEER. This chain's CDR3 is CASSQDPGTGSEKLFF. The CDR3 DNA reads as TGCGCCAGCAGCCAAGATCCTGGGACAGGGTCTGAAAAACTGTTTTTT.

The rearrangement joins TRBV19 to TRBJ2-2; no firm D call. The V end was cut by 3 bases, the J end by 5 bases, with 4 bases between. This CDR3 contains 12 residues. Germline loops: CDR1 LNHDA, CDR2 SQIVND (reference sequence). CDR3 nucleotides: TGTGCCAGTAGTATGAGGACCGGGGAGCTGTTTTTT. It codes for CASSMRTGELFF. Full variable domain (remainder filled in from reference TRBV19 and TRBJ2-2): DGGITQSPKYLFRKEGQNVTLSCEQNLNHDAMYWYRQDPGQGLRLIYYSQIVNDFQKGDIAEGYSVSREKKESFPLTVTSAQKNPTAFYLCASSMRTGELFFGEGSRLTVL.

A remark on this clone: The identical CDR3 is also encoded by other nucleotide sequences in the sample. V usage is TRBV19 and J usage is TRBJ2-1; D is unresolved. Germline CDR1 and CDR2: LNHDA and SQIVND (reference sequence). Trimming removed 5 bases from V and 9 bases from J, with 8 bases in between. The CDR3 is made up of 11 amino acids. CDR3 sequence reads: CASSWGIEQFF. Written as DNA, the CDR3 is TGTGCCAGTAGTTGGGGTATTGAGCAGTTCTTC. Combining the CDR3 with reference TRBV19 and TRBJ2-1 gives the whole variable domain DGGITQSPKYLFRKEGQNVTLSCEQNLNHDAMYWYRQDPGQGLRLIYYSQIVNDFQKGDIAEGYSVSREKKESFPLTVTSAQKNPTAFYLCASSWGIEQFFGPGTRLTVL.

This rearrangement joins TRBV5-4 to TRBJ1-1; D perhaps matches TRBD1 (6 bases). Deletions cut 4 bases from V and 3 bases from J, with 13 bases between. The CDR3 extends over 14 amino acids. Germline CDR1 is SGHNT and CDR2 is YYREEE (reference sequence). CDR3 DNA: TGTGCCAGCAGCGTCGGGACAATTTACACTGAAGCTTTCTTT. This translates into CASSVGTIYTEAFF.

CDR3 nucleotide sequence: TGTGCCAGCAGGGGCGGGCGAGGCTTGGATCAGCCCCAGCATTTT. Translation gives CASRGGRGLDQPQHF. The chain employs TRBV6-1 and TRBJ1-5; D uncertain. Trimming left V 6 bases short and J 5 bases short, with 17 bases between. CDR3 size: 15 residues. In germline, CDR1 is MNHNS, CDR2 SASEGT.

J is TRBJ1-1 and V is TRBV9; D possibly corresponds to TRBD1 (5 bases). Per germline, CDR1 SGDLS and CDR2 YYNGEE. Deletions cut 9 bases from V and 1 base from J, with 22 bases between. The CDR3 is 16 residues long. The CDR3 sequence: CATRAPGQTSNTEAFF. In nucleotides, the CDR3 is TGTGCCACCAGGGCCCCTGGGCAGACCTCGAACACTGAAGCTTTCTTT. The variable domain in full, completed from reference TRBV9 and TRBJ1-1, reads DSGVTQTPKHLITATGQRVTLRCSPRSGDLSVYWYQQSLDQGLQFLIQYYNGEERAKGNILERFSAQQFPDLHSELNLSSLELGDSALYFCATRAPGQTSNTEAFFGQGTRLTVV.

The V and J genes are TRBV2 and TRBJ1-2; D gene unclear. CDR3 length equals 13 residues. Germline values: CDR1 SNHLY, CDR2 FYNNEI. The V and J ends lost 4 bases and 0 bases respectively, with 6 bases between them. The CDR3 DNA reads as TGTGCCAGCAGTGGCAGAGCTAACTATGGCTACACCTTC. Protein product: CASSGRANYGYTF.

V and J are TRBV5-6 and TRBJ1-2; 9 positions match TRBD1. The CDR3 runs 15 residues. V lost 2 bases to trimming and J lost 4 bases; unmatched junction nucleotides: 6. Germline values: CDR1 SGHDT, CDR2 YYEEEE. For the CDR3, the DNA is TGTGCCAGCAGCTTATGGGACAGGGAATCCTATGGCTACACCTTC. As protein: CASSLWDRESYGYTF.

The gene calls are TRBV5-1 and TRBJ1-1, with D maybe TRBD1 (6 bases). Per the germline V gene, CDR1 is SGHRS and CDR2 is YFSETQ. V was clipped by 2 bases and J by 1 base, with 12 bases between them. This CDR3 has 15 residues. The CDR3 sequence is CASSLGGYSNTEAFF. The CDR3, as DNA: TGCGCCAGCAGCTTAGGGGGTTACTCGAACACTGAAGCTTTCTTT.

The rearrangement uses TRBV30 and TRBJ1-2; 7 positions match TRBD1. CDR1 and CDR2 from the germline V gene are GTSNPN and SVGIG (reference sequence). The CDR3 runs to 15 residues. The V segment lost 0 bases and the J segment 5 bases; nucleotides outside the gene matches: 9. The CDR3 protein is CAWSVPETGSYGYTF. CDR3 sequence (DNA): TGTGCCTGGAGTGTACCCGAGACAGGGTCGTATGGCTACACCTTC.